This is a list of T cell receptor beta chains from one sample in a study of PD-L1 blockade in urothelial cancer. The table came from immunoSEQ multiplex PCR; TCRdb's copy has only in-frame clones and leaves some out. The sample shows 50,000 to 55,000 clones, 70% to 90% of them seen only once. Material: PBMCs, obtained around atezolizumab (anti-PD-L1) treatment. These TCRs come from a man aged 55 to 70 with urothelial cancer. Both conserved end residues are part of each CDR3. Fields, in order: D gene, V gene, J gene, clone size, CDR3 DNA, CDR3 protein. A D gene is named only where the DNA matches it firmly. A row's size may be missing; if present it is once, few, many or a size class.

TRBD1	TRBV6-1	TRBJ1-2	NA	TGTGCCAGCAGTGAATGGCAGGGGGCGCAGGCTGGCTACACCTTC	CASSEWQGAQAGYTF
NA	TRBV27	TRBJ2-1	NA	TGTGCCATCCGGGAAAGGGCAGCCTACAATGAGCAGTTCTTC	CAIRERAAYNEQFF
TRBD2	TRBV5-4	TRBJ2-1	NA	TGTGCCAGCAGCTTGGCGTCTAGCGGGAGTGCTGAGCAGTTCTTC	CASSLASSGSAEQFF
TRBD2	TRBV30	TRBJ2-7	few	TGTGCCTGGAGTAAGACTAGCGGGAGGGAGCAGTACTTC	CAWSKTSGREQYF
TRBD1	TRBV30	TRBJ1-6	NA	TGTGCCTGGAGCATCGGGACAGCAAATTCACCCCTCCACTTT	CAWSIGTANSPLHF
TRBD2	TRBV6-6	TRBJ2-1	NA	TGTGCCAGCAGACCGCCGGGACTAGCGGGATACAATGAGCAGTTCTTC	CASRPPGLAGYNEQFF
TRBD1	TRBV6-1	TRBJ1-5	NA	TGTGCCAGCAGTGAAGAGACAGGGGTATGGTTTCGTAGCAATCAGCCCCAGCATTTT	CASSEETGVWFRSNQPQHF
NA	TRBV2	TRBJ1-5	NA	TGTGCCAGCTCCTATTTCAATCAGCCCCAGCATTTT	CASSYFNQPQHF
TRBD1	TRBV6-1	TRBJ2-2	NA	TGTGCCAGCAGTGCCCTCACAGGGGGCGCGAACACCGGGGAGCTGTTTTTT	CASSALTGGANTGELFF
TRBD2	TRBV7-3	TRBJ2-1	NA	TGTGCCAGCAGCCCATCGGGGGGGCTCAATGAGCAGTTCTTC	CASSPSGGLNEQFF
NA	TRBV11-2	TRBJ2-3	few	TGTGCCAGCAGCTCCTCGACATTCGATACGCAGTATTTT	CASSSSTFDTQYF
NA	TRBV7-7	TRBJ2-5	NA	TGTGCTAGCAGCTTAGCTTCACAGGGTCGAGAGACCCAGTACTTC	CASSLASQGRETQYF
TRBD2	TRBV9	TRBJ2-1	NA	TGTGCCAGCAGCGTAGGCCTAGCGGGAGGGGGCTACTCCTACAATGAGCAGTTCTTC	CASSVGLAGGGYSYNEQFF
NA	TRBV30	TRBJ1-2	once	TGTGCCTGGAGCGGGGGACTACCTGCGGGAGGCTACACCTTC	CAWSGGLPAGGYTF
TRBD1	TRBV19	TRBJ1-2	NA	TGTGCCAGTAGTGACAGGGAGGATGGCTACACCTTC	CASSDREDGYTF
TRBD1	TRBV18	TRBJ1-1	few	TGTGCCAGCTCACCTCAATCGGGACAGGGGAGGACTGAAGCTTTCTTT	CASSPQSGQGRTEAFF
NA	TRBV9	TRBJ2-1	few	TGTGCCAGCAGCGTAGGTTCACAGGCCGATGAGCAGTTCTTC	CASSVGSQADEQFF
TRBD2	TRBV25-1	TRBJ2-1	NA	TGTGCCAGCAGTGAATTTCTAGCGGGAGCAGAGCAGTTCTTC	CASSEFLAGAEQFF
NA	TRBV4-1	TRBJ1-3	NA	TGCGCCAGCAGCAAACAGGGTCTTTTGAACACCATATATTTT	CASSKQGLLNTIYF
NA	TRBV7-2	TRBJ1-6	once	TGTGCCAGCAGCTTAGTGGATGGAGGGAGAAATTCACCCCTCCACTTT	CASSLVDGGRNSPLHF